This entry lists 31 T cell receptor beta chains sequenced from one sample in a study of cytomegalovirus exposure and HLA in healthy donors. Sequencing used immunoSEQ multiplex PCR; TCRdb keeps in-frame clones, though not all of them. The sample carries about 150,000 clones, 85% to 90% recorded once. The sequenced sample consisted of PBMCs. Receptor source: a woman between 18 and 30 years old in good health and CMV-seropositive.

The chain joins TRBV19 to TRBJ1-2; TRBD1 agrees at 9 bases. Germline assignment: CDR1 LNHDA and CDR2 SQIVND (reference sequence). V shed 5 bases, J shed 4 bases, and the junction held 5 bases outside the gene matches. The CDR3 runs 14 residues. CDR3 in amino acids: CASSSGQGSYGYTF. The DNA of the CDR3 is TGTGCCAGTAGTTCTGGACAGGGGAGCTATGGCTACACCTTC.

This clone was detected only a few times. This chain links TRBV5-6 with TRBJ1-1; tentative D call: TRBD1 (5 bases). Germline CDR1 SGHDT, CDR2 YYEEEE. V shed 3 bases and J shed 1 base, with 16 bases lying between them. The CDR3 is 16 amino acids. CDR3: CASSSGRTPGNTEAFF. The CDR3 coding sequence is TGTGCCAGCAGCTCAGGGAGGACCCCTGGGAACACTGAAGCTTTCTTT.

The CDR3 is CASSKAGVWNQPQHF. The DNA of the CDR3 is TGTGCCAGCAGCAAAGCAGGGGTATGGAATCAGCCCCAGCATTTT. The chain links TRBV6-5 to TRBJ1-5; D perhaps matches TRBD1 (6 bases). V was trimmed by 6 bases and J by 4 bases, leaving 16 bases between them. Looked up from germline, CDR1 is MNHEY and CDR2 is SVGAGI. The CDR3 length is 15 residues.

V gene TRBV7-9 combines with J gene TRBJ1-2; 8 nucleotides align to TRBD1. Germline V gene sequence: CDR1 SEHNR, CDR2 FQNEAQ (reference sequence). With 5 bases clipped from V and 8 bases from J, the junction kept 7 bases outside the gene matches. The CDR3 loop spans 13 amino acids. CDR3 sequence (DNA): TGTGCCAGCAGCCCAGGGGGCAACGAAGGCTACACCTTC. Translating gives CASSPGGNEGYTF. Filled out from reference TRBV7-9 and TRBJ1-2, the complete variable domain reads DTGVSQNPRHKITKRGQNVTFRCDPISEHNRLYWYRQTLGQGPEFLTYFQNEAQLEKSRLLSDRFSAERPKGSFSTLEIQRTEQGDSAMYLCASSPGGNEGYTFGSGTRLTVV.

The J gene is TRBJ2-3, the V gene TRBV29-1, with TRBD2 matching 9 bases. The CDR3 is made up of 16 amino acids. CDR1 and CDR2 (germline): SQVTM, ANQGSEA. With V trimmed by 0 bases and J by 4 bases, 8 bases remained unmatched. This chain's CDR3 is CSVEEGVAGDPDTQYF. The CDR3 region has the DNA TGCAGCGTTGAAGAGGGAGTAGCGGGGGACCCAGATACGCAGTATTTT.

V gene TRBV11-2 combines with J gene TRBJ2-3; a possible D gene is TRBD2 (6 bases). V was pared by 5 bases and J by 5 bases, with 14 bases between. From germline, CDR1 is SGHAT and CDR2 FQNNGV. This CDR3 contains 14 residues. The CDR3 nucleotides read TGTGCCAGCAGCCAGACTAGGAGGGAAGATACGCAGTATTTT. Translated, it gives CASSQTRREDTQYF. The full variable domain, its missing parts supplied by reference TRBV11-2 and TRBJ2-3, is EAGVAQSPRYKIIEKRQSVAFWCNPISGHATLYWYQQILGQGPKLLIQFQNNGVVDDSQLPKDRFSAERLKGVDSTLKIQPAKLEDSAVYLCASSQTRREDTQYFGPGTRLTVL.

The J gene is TRBJ1-1, the V gene TRBV6-5, with unresolved D. CDR1 is MNHEY, CDR2 SVGAGI, per germline. V lost 7 bases and J lost 9, with 9 bases in between. The CDR3 sequence is 10 residues long. The CDR3, as DNA: TGTGCCAGCACTCTCGAGCAAGCTTTCTTT. Translation: CASTLEQAFF.

This chain connects TRBV7-8 to TRBJ2-7, with D tentatively TRBD2 (6 bases). The CDR3 consists of 15 residues. V gave up 5 bases and J gave up 3 bases, with 17 bases separating them. Germline V gene data show CDR1 as SGHVS and CDR2 as FQNEAQ. CDR3 sequence: CASSAEIGGYYEQYF. In DNA, the CDR3 is TGTGCCAGCAGCGCCGAAATAGGAGGGTACTACGAGCAGTACTTC. Full variable domain (missing parts from reference TRBV7-8 and TRBJ2-7): GAGVSQSPRYKVAKRGQDVALRCDPISGHVSLFWYQQALGQGPEFLTYFQNEAQLDKSGLPSDRFFAERPEGSVSTLKIQRTQQEDSAVYLCASSAEIGGYYEQYFGPGTRLTVT.

J is TRBJ2-7 and V is TRBV5-1; the match to TRBD2 covers 10 bases. Germline V gives CDR1 SGHRS, CDR2 YFSETQ. J gave up 0 bases and V 0 bases, and 3 bases lay outside the gene matches. The CDR3 sequence is 16 residues long. The CDR3 coding sequence is TGCGCCAGCAGCTTGGGTAGCGGGGGGTTCTCCTACGAGCAGTACTTC. Translation: CASSLGSGGFSYEQYF.

This sequence joins TRBV20-1 and TRBJ2-3; D is uncertain. CDR1 DFQATT and CDR2 SNEGSKA come from the germline V gene (reference sequence). Trimming removed 5 bases at V and 5 bases at J, with 5 bases between. The CDR3 is 10 amino acids. The CDR3 spells CSAPIDTQYF. CDR3 sequence (DNA): TGCAGTGCTCCAATAGATACGCAGTATTTT.

V and J are TRBV11-2 and TRBJ2-3; D perhaps matches TRBD2 (6 bases). The CDR3 runs 18 residues. Germline V gene data show CDR1 as SGHAT and CDR2 as FQNNGV. Trimming left V 1 base short and J 5 bases short, with 22 bases between. CDR3 bases: TGTGCCAGCAGCTTAGGATGGGGCGGGGAGGCTTCTCAAGATACGCAGTATTTT. The encoded protein is CASSLGWGGEASQDTQYF.

The CDR3 nucleotides read TGTGCCAGCAGTTTACAGGCTGGGGCCGCCACAGATACGCAGTATTTT. It is translated as CASSLQAGAATDTQYF. V gene TRBV28 combines with J gene TRBJ2-3; TRBD1 is a possible D gene (5 bases). Deletions cut 2 bases from V and 2 bases from J, with 14 bases between. CDR1 is MDHEN and CDR2 is SYDVKM in the germline V gene. The CDR3 sequence is 16 residues long.

This sequence joins TRBV28 and TRBJ2-5; 10 nucleotides match TRBD2. The CDR3 consists of 19 residues. The V and J ends lost 7 bases and 7 bases, in that order; junction bases with no gene match: 24. Germline lookup yields CDR1 MDHEN and CDR2 SYDVKM. The CDR3 loop is CASTLRSGLAGATGRTQYF. The CDR3 nucleotides are TGTGCCAGCACTCTTAGGTCGGGGCTAGCGGGGGCCACCGGGAGGACCCAGTACTTC.

The chain joins TRBV10-2 to TRBJ2-5, with D possibly TRBD2 on 7 matching bases. The CDR3 has 15 amino acids. Per the germline V gene, CDR1 is WSHSY and CDR2 is SAAADI. Trimming took off 0 bases at V and 5 bases at J, with 13 bases between the two ends. This CDR3 reads CASSESGGRGETQYF. Written as DNA, the CDR3 is TGCGCCAGCAGTGAGTCGGGAGGGAGGGGGGAGACCCAGTACTTC.

This clone is a singleton in its sample. This sequence joins TRBV28 and TRBJ1-2; no clear D gene. Germline CDR1 and CDR2: MDHEN and SYDVKM. The germline V and J ends were trimmed by 6 bases and 6 bases, with 14 bases remaining between them. The CDR3 length is 13 residues. CDR3 amino acids: CASSPPEEDGYTF. CDR3 bases: TGTGCCAGCAGCCCCCCGGAGGAAGATGGCTACACCTTC.

The J gene is TRBJ1-3, the V gene TRBV18, with a possible D match to TRBD1 (6 bases). V was cut by 0 bases and J by 4 bases, with 10 bases left in between. CDR1 is KGHSH and CDR2 is LQKENI in the germline V gene. The CDR3 extends over 15 amino acids. The chain's CDR3 is CASSPPGALGNTIYF. The CDR3 nucleotides are TGTGCCAGCTCACCACCGGGGGCATTAGGAAACACCATATATTTT. Combining the CDR3 with reference TRBV18 and TRBJ1-3 gives the whole variable domain NAGVMQNPRHLVRRRGQEARLRCSPMKGHSHVYWYRQLPEEGLKFMVYLQKENIIDESGMPKERFSAEFPKEGPSILRIQQVVRGDSAAYFCASSPPGALGNTIYFGEGSWLTVV.

This chain connects TRBV29-1 to TRBJ1-5, with D possibly TRBD1 on 5 matching bases. This CDR3 comprises 15 residues. V was clipped by 0 bases and J by 4 bases, with 13 bases between them. In germline, CDR1 is SQVTM, CDR2 ANQGSEA. CDR3 sequence: CSVEDFQGGNQPQHF. The CDR3 DNA is TGCAGCGTTGAAGATTTCCAGGGAGGTAATCAGCCCCAGCATTTT.

CDR3 protein: CASSLATGEAQPQHF. The CDR3 DNA sequence: TGTGCCAGCAGCTTAGCTACAGGGGAGGCTCAGCCCCAGCATTTT. The chain joins TRBV7-8 to TRBJ1-5; 7 bases map to TRBD1. Trimming took 0 bases from V and 6 from J; bases not matched to a gene: 5. This CDR3 comprises 15 residues. The germline V gene has CDR1 SGHVS and CDR2 FQNEAQ.

The genes are TRBV19 and TRBJ2-7; 10 positions match TRBD2. The CDR3 contains 15 residues. Germline CDR1 reads LNHDA; CDR2 reads SQIVND (reference sequence). The V segment lost 3 bases and the J segment 2 bases; nucleotides outside the gene matches: 4. CDR3 region: CASSIFSGGTYEQYF. In DNA form, the CDR3 reads TGTGCCAGTAGTATTTTTAGCGGGGGGACCTACGAGCAGTACTTC.

The V gene is TRBV18, the J gene TRBJ1-3; D gene ambiguous. The CDR3 has 17 amino acids. Germline CDR1 KGHSH, CDR2 LQKENI. V lost 2 bases, J lost 1 base, and 15 bases lay in between. The CDR3 nucleotides are TGTGCCAGCTCACCAGGAACGGGGAGTAATTCTGGAAACACCATATATTTT. This sequence encodes CASSPGTGSNSGNTIYF. Full variable domain (remainder filled in from reference TRBV18 and TRBJ1-3): NAGVMQNPRHLVRRRGQEARLRCSPMKGHSHVYWYRQLPEEGLKFMVYLQKENIIDESGMPKERFSAEFPKEGPSILRIQQVVRGDSAAYFCASSPGTGSNSGNTIYFGEGSWLTVV.

The chain uses TRBV28 and TRBJ2-4, with D possibly TRBD2 on 6 matching bases. This CDR3 contains 15 residues. V was pared by 0 bases and J by 2 bases, with 8 bases between. The V gene's germline CDR1 is MDHEN and CDR2 SYDVKM. CDR3 in amino acids: CASSLWEGSKNIQYF. The CDR3, as DNA: TGTGCCAGCAGTTTATGGGAGGGGTCCAAAAACATTCAGTACTTC.

The rearrangement uses TRBV28 and TRBJ2-5, with 7 bases lining up with TRBD2. In germline, CDR1 is MDHEN, CDR2 SYDVKM. V shed 5 bases, J shed 5 bases, and the junction held 5 bases outside the gene matches. The length of the CDR3 is 13 residues. CDR3 DNA sequence: TGTGCCAGCAGTACGGGGGGTATGGAGACCCAGTACTTC. This codes for CASSTGGMETQYF.

V is TRBV18 and J is TRBJ1-1; D perhaps matches TRBD1 (6 bases). The CDR3 runs to 16 residues. In germline, CDR1 is KGHSH, CDR2 LQKENI. Trimming removed 3 bases at V and 2 bases at J, with 16 bases between. CDR3 residues: CASSPRHPGQNTEAFF. CDR3 in DNA: TGTGCCAGCTCACCGCGGCACCCGGGACAAAACACTGAAGCTTTCTTT.

The V call is TRBV11-2, the J call TRBJ1-4; no reliable D call. The V and J ends lost 0 bases and 15 bases respectively, with 14 bases between them. Germline CDR1 reads SGHAT; CDR2 reads FQNNGV. The CDR3 has 13 residues. CDR3 nucleotides: TGTGCCAGCAGCTTAGATCTCACCCCCGGGGTGTTTTTT. Translating it yields CASSLDLTPGVFF.

The rearrangement uses TRBV4-1 and TRBJ1-1, with D perhaps TRBD1 (6 bases). Trimming removed 0 bases from V and 0 bases from J, with 14 bases in between. The germline V gene encodes CDR1 MGHRA and CDR2 YSYEKL. The CDR3 has 17 amino acids. CDR3 DNA: TGCGCCAGCAGCCAAGATCCTGGGGGCCGAATGAACACTGAAGCTTTCTTT. It codes for CASSQDPGGRMNTEAFF.

V and J are TRBV5-1 and TRBJ1-1; D gene ambiguous. CDR1 SGHRS and CDR2 YFSETQ come from the germline V gene. Trimming removed 0 bases at V and 6 bases at J, with 12 bases between. The CDR3 length is 14 residues. The CDR3 sequence is CASSLAPGSPEAFF. CDR3 DNA: TGCGCCAGCAGCTTGGCCCCGGGTAGCCCTGAAGCTTTCTTT. Looking up the rest from reference TRBV5-1 and TRBJ1-1 gives the full variable domain: KAGVTQTPRYLIKTRGQQVTLSCSPISGHRSVSWYQQTPGQGLQFLFEYFSETQRNKGNFPGRFSGRQFSNSRSEMNVSTLELGDSALYLCASSLAPGSPEAFFGQGTRLTVV.

This sequence joins TRBV6-1 and TRBJ2-1; D may be TRBD2 (6 bases). CDR3 length: 14 residues. Germline V CDR1 and CDR2: MNHNS, SASEGT. Trimming shortened V by 2 bases and J by 7 bases, and 12 bases separated the two germline ends. CDR3: CASSEPGERNEQFF. The CDR3 coding sequence is TGTGCCAGCAGTGAACCGGGGGAAAGGAATGAGCAGTTCTTC.

The V and J genes are TRBV5-1 and TRBJ1-2, with D tentatively TRBD1 (5 bases). Germline CDR1 and CDR2: SGHRS and YFSETQ. CDR3 size: 14 residues. V lost 5 bases to trimming and J lost 1 base, with 12 bases between them. CDR3 region: CASRQTELNYGYTF. Written as DNA, the CDR3 is TGCGCCAGCAGGCAGACAGAGCTTAACTATGGCTACACCTTC. The complete variable domain, with remaining parts taken from reference TRBV5-1 and TRBJ1-2, reads KAGVTQTPRYLIKTRGQQVTLSCSPISGHRSVSWYQQTPGQGLQFLFEYFSETQRNKGNFPGRFSGRQFSNSRSEMNVSTLELGDSALYLCASRQTELNYGYTFGSGTRLTVV.

CDR3 loop: CASSPGYTEAFF. For the CDR3, the DNA is TGTGCCAGCAGTCCAGGGTACACTGAAGCTTTCTTT. The rearrangement links TRBV28 to TRBJ1-1; tentative D call: TRBD1 (5 bases). CDR1 is MDHEN and CDR2 is SYDVKM in the germline V gene. The length of the CDR3 is 12 residues. The V end lost 5 bases, the J end lost 3 bases, and 7 bases lay between the germline ends.

This chain links TRBV5-6 with TRBJ2-3; 9 nucleotides align to TRBD2. From germline, CDR1 is SGHDT and CDR2 YYEEEE. After removal of 2 bases from V and 6 bases from J, the junction contained 10 bases not matched to a gene. The CDR3 is made up of 16 amino acids. CDR3 amino acids: CASSFSGGRKGDTQYF. CDR3 in DNA: TGTGCCAGCAGCTTTAGCGGGGGCCGTAAGGGGGATACGCAGTATTTT.

The chain combines TRBV9 with TRBJ2-5; D possibly corresponds to TRBD2 (6 bases). The CDR3 has 13 residues. V lost 2 bases to trimming and J lost 2 bases, with 7 bases between them. The germline V gene encodes CDR1 SGDLS and CDR2 YYNGEE. CDR3 sequence (DNA): TGTGCCAGCAGCGTTGGAGGGCAAGAGACCCAGTACTTC. This translates into CASSVGGQETQYF.